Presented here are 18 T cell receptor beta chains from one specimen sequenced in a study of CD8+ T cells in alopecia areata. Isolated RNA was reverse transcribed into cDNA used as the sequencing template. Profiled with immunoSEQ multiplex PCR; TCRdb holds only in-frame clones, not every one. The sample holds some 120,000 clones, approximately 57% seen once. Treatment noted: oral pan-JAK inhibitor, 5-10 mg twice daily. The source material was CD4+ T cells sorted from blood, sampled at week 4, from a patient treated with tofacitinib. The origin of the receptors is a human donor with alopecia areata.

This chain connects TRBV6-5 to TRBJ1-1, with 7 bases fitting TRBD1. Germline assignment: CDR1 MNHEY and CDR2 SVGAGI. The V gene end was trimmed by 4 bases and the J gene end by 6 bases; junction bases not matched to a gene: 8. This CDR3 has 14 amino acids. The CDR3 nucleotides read TGTGCCAGCAGTTCGAGGGGGCTCCTCCCTGAAGCTTTCTTT. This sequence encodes CASSSRGLLPEAFF.

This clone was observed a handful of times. The DNA for the CDR3 is TGTGCCATCAGTAACTCGGGACAGTCCCGAGACAATGAGCAGTTCTTC. It specifies CAISNSGQSRDNEQFF. V usage is TRBV10-3 and J usage is TRBJ2-1; 7 bases agree with TRBD1. The CDR3 is made up of 16 amino acids. Looked up from germline, CDR1 is ENHRY and CDR2 is SYGVKD. V shed 5 bases, J shed 5 bases, and the junction held 12 bases outside the gene matches.

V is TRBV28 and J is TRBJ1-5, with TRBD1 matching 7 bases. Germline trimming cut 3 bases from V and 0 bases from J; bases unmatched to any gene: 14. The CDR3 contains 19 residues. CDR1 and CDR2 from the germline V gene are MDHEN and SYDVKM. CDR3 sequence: CASSFLPIGDRDSNQPQHF. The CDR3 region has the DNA TGTGCCAGCAGTTTCCTACCCATAGGAGACAGGGATAGCAATCAGCCCCAGCATTTT.

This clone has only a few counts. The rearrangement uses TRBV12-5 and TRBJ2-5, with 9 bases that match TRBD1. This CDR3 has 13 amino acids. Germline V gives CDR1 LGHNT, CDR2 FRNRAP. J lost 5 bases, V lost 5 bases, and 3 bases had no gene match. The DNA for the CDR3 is TGTGCTAGTGGTATTGACAGGGGGGAGACCCAGTACTTC. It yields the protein CASGIDRGETQYF.

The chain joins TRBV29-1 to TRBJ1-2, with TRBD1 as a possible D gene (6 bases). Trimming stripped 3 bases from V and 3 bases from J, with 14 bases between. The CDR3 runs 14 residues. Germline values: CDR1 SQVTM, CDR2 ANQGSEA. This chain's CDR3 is CSVDREGEYYGYTF. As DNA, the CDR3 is TGCAGCGTTGATAGGGAGGGGGAATACTATGGCTACACCTTC.

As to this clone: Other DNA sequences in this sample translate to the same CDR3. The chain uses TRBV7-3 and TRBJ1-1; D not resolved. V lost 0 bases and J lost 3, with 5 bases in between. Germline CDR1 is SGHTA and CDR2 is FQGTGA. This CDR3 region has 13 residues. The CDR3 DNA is TGTGCCAGCAGCTTAACCGGGGACACTGAAGCTTTCTTT. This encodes CASSLTGDTEAFF.

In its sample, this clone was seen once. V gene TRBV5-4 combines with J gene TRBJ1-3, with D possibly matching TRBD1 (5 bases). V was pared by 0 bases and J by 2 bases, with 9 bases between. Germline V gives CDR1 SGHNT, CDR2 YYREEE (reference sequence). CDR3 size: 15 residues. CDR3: CASSLGGGAGNTIYF. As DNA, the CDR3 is TGTGCCAGCAGCTTGGGGGGCGGGGCTGGAAACACCATATATTTT.

This CDR3 is CAISDVTKYEQYF. The CDR3 bases are TGTGCCATCAGTGATGTAACTAAATACGAGCAGTACTTC. The rearrangement uses TRBV10-3 and TRBJ2-7; D uncertain. Germline CDR1 ENHRY, CDR2 SYGVKD. The CDR3 covers 13 residues. Trimming took off 3 bases at V and 4 bases at J, with 10 bases between the two ends.

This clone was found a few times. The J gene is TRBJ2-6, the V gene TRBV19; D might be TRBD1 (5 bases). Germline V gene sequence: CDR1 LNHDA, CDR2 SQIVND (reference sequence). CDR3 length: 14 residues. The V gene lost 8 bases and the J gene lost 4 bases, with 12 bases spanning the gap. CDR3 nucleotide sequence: TGTGCCAGTTCTGCAGGGCCCGGGGCCAACGTCCTGACTTTC. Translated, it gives CASSAGPGANVLTF.

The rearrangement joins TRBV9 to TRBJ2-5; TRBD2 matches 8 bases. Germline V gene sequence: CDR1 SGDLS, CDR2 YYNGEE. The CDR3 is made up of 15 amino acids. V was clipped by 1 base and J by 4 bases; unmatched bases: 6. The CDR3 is CASSVQLAEGETQYF. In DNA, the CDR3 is TGTGCCAGCAGCGTACAACTAGCGGAGGGAGAGACCCAGTACTTC.

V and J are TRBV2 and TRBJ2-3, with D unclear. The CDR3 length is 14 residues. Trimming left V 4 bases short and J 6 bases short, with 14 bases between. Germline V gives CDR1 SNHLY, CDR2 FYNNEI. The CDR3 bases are TGTGCCAGCAGTGCCTCTACCTCATGGGATACGCAGTATTTT. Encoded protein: CASSASTSWDTQYF. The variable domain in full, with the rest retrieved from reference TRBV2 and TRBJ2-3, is EPEVTQTPSHQVTQMGQEVILRCVPISNHLYFYWYRQILGQKVEFLVSFYNNEISEKSEIFDDQFSVERPDGSNFTLKIRSTKLEDSAMYFCASSASTSWDTQYFGPGTRLTVL.

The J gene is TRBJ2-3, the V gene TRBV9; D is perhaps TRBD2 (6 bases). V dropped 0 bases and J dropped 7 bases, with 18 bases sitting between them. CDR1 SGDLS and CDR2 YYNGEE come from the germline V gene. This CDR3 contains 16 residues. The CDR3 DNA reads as TGTGCCAGCAGCGTAGATGCGGGATCGCTCGATTATACGCAGTATTTT. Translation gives CASSVDAGSLDYTQYF.

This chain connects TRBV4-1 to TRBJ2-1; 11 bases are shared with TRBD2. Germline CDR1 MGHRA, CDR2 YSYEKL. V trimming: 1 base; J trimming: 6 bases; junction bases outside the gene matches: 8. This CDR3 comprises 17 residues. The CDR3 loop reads CASSQGFTSGRFNEQFF. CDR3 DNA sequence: TGCGCCAGCAGCCAAGGGTTCACTAGCGGGAGATTCAATGAGCAGTTCTTC.

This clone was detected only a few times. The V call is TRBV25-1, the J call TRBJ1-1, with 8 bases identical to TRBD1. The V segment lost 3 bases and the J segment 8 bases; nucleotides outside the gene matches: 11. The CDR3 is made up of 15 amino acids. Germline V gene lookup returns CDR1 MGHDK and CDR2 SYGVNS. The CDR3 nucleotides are TGTGCCAGCAGTGATTTCAACAGGGGGATTGTCGAAGCTTTCTTT. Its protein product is CASSDFNRGIVEAFF.

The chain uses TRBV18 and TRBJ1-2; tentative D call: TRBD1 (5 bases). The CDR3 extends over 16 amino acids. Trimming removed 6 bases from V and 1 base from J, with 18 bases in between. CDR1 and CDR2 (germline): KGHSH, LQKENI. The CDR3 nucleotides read TGTGCCAGCTCTCCCCAGAGACAGCGTCTTAACTATGGCTACACCTTC. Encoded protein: CASSPQRQRLNYGYTF.

CDR3 bases: TGCAGCGTTACCGGACAGCCTAACTATGGCTACACCTTC. The encoded protein is CSVTGQPNYGYTF. The chain combines TRBV29-1 with TRBJ1-2; D perhaps matches TRBD1 (6 bases). Per the germline V gene, CDR1 is SQVTM and CDR2 is ANQGSEA. This CDR3 has 13 residues. V dropped 5 bases and J dropped 0 bases, with 10 bases sitting between them.

CDR3 sequence reads: CARIAGTRELFGETQYF. The CDR3 DNA sequence: TGTGCCAGAATTGCCGGGACTAGAGAATTGTTTGGCGAGACCCAGTACTTC. The chain combines TRBV2 with TRBJ2-5; TRBD2 matches 8 bases. The germline gives CDR1 SNHLY, CDR2 FYNNEI. V dropped 9 bases and J dropped 5; count of bases not matched to a gene: 20. The CDR3 extends over 17 amino acids.

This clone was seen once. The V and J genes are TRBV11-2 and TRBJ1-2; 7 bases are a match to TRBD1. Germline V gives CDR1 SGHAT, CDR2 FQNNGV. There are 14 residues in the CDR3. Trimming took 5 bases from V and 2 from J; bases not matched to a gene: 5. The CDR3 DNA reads TGTGCCAGCAGCATAACAGGGGCAAACTATGGCTACACCTTC. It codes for CASSITGANYGYTF. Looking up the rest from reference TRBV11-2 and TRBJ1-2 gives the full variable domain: EAGVAQSPRYKIIEKRQSVAFWCNPISGHATLYWYQQILGQGPKLLIQFQNNGVVDDSQLPKDRFSAERLKGVDSTLKIQPAKLEDSAVYLCASSITGANYGYTFGSGTRLTVV.